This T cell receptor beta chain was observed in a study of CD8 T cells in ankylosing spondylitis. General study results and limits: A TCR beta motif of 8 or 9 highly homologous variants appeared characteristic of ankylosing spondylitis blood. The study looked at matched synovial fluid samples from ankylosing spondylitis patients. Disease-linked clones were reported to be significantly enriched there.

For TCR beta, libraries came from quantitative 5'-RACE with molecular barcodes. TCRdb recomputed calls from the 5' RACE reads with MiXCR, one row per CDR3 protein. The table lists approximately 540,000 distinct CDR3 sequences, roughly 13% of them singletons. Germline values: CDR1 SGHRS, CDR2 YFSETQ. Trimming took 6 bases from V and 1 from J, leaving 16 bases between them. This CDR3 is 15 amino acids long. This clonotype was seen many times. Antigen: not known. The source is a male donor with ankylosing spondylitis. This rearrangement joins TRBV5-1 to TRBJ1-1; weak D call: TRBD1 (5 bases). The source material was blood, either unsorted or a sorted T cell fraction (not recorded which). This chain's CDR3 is CASTQTVTSNTEAFF. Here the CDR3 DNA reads TGCGCCAGCACCCAGACAGTTACATCGAACACTGAAGCTTTCTTT.